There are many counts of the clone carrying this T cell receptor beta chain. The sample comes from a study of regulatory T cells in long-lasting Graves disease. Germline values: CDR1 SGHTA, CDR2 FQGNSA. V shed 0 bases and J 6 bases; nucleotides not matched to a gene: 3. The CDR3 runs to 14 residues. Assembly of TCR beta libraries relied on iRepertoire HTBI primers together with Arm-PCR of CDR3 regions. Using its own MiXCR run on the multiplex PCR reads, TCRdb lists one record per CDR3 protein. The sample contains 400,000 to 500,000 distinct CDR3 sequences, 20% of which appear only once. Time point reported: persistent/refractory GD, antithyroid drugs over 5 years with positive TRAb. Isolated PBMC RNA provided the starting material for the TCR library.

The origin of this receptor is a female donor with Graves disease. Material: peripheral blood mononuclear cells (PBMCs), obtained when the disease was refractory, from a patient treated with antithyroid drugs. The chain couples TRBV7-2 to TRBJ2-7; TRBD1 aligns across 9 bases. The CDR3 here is CASSLAGTGSEQYF. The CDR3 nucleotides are TGTGCCAGCAGCTTAGCCGGGACAGGGAGCGAGCAGTACTTC.